Listed below are T cell receptor beta chains from one sample, sequenced in a study of control samples from healthy donors and cancer patients. Assay used: immunoSEQ multiplex PCR; TCRdb lists only in-frame clones, some missing. The sample gives tens of thousands of clones, more than 85% of which show up once; 22% is in the top ten. Sequenced: PBMCs. Source of these receptors: a woman aged 35 to 49 with head and neck cancer. CDR3s include the opening cysteine and the closing phenylalanine or tryptophan. A D gene is named only where the DNA matches it firmly. Not every row has a clone size; where given, it reads once, few, many or a size class.

size | D | J | V | length | CDR3 | DNA
NA | TRBD2 | TRBJ2-7 | TRBV5-1 | 16 | CASSFMGGTAGDEQYF | TGCGCCAGCAGCTTCATGGGCGGGACCGCGGGGGACGAGCAGTACTTC
NA | NA | TRBJ1-2 | TRBV5-4 | 12 | CASSRPRDGYTF | TGTGCCAGCAGCCGCCCCAGGGATGGCTACACCTTC
NA | TRBD2 | TRBJ2-5 | TRBV7-9 | 16 | CASSSLLGLEDETQYF | TGTGCCAGCAGCTCCCTACTCGGACTAGAGGACGAGACCCAGTACTTC
NA | NA | TRBJ1-4 | TRBV5-6 | 17 | CASSFSQGMGANEKLFF | TGTGCCAGCAGCTTTAGTCAGGGGATGGGTGCTAATGAAAAACTGTTTTTT
NA | NA | TRBJ1-4 | TRBV10-1 | 12 | CASSESGEKLFF | TGCGCCAGCAGTGAGTCGGGAGAAAAACTGTTTTTT
NA | NA | TRBJ2-5 | TRBV27 | 14 | CASSLLPPGETQYF | TGTGCCAGCAGTTTATTGCCTCCTGGAGAGACCCAGTACTTC
NA | TRBD1 | TRBJ1-1 | TRBV7-3 | 14 | CASSFDRAGTEAFF | TGTGCCAGCAGCTTCGACAGGGCGGGCACTGAAGCTTTCTTT
NA | NA | TRBJ1-3 | TRBV28 | 16 | CASRPTTLGVRNTIYF | TGTGCCAGCAGGCCGACCACCCTAGGGGTTAGAAACACCATATATTTT
NA | NA | TRBJ1-4 | TRBV5-4 | 14 | CASSFGLANEKLFF | TGTGCCAGCAGCTTCGGCTTGGCTAATGAAAAACTGTTTTTT
NA | TRBD2 | TRBJ2-1 | TRBV6-4 | 14 | CATSRQRESYEQFF | TGTGCCACCTCACGGCAGCGGGAGAGTTATGAGCAGTTCTTC
NA | NA | TRBJ2-5 | TRBV11-2 | 13 | CASSPVPGKTQYF | TGTGCCAGCAGCCCTGTCCCCGGAAAGACCCAGTACTTC
NA | NA | TRBJ1-4 | TRBV11-1 | 14 | CASSLAGRREKLFF | TGTGCCAGCAGCTTAGCAGGGAGGCGTGAAAAACTGTTTTTT
NA | NA | TRBJ2-2 | TRBV7-2 | 13 | CASRSGPGGELFF | TGTGCCAGCAGGTCCGGCCCAGGGGGGGAGCTGTTTTTT
once | TRBD1 | TRBJ1-1 | TRBV7-6 | 16 | CASSPRRDRADTEAFF | TGTGCCAGCAGCCCAAGAAGGGACAGGGCCGACACTGAAGCTTTCTTT
NA | TRBD1 | TRBJ2-5 | TRBV14 | 17 | CASSPYLDREREETQYF | TGTGCCAGCAGCCCGTACCTAGACAGGGAGAGGGAAGAGACCCAGTACTTC
NA | TRBD1 | TRBJ1-1 | TRBV28 | 16 | CASSPRQGWVNTEAFF | TGTGCCAGCAGTCCCCGACAGGGCTGGGTGAACACTGAAGCTTTCTTT
NA | NA | TRBJ2-1 | TRBV29-1 | 15 | CSVAPRGASYNEQFF | TGCAGCGTTGCACCTCGGGGGGCCTCCTACAATGAGCAGTTCTTC
NA | NA | TRBJ1-5 | TRBV12-5 | 15 | CASGLVLEDNQPQHF | TGTGCTAGTGGTTTGGTACTTGAGGACAATCAGCCCCAGCATTTT
NA | TRBD1 | TRBJ1-6 | TRBV4-1 | 15 | CASSPPQGANSPLHF | TGCGCCAGCAGCCCCCCACAGGGGGCAAATTCACCCCTCCACTTT
NA | NA | TRBJ2-3 | TRBV7-2 | 13 | CASSYGGADTQYF | TGTGCCAGCAGCTATGGGGGCGCAGATACGCAGTATTTT
NA | NA | TRBJ1-2 | TRBV7-9 | 11 | CASSLNYGYTF | TGTGCCAGCAGCTTAAACTATGGCTACACCTTC
NA | NA | TRBJ1-1 | TRBV6-5 | 14 | CASSWSALNTEAFF | TGTGCCAGCAGTTGGAGTGCTCTGAACACTGAAGCTTTCTTT
NA | NA | TRBJ2-5 | TRBV20-1 | 11 | CSARGPAAQYF | TGCAGTGCTAGAGGCCCCGCGGCCCAGTACTTC
NA | NA | TRBJ2-5 | TRBV20-1 | 10 | CSARQETQYF | TGCAGTGCCCGCCAAGAGACCCAGTACTTC
NA | NA | TRBJ2-1 | TRBV28 | 15 | CASSLGGTGGNEQFF | TGTGCCAGCAGTTTGGGTGGTACCGGGGGCAATGAGCAGTTCTTC
NA | NA | TRBJ2-4 | TRBV6-1 | 16 | CASSDVSLPLGQSAYF | TGTGCCAGCAGTGATGTGTCCCTGCCCCTTGGACAGTCCGCGTACTTC
NA | NA | TRBJ2-3 | TRBV6-6 | 15 | CASSYIGSSTDTQYF | TGTGCCAGCAGTTACATCGGGAGCTCAACAGATACGCAGTATTTT
NA | NA | TRBJ1-1 | TRBV3-1/TRBV3-2 | 14 | CASSQVDRNTEAFF | TGTGCCAGCAGCCAAGTGGACAGGAACACTGAAGCTTTCTTT
NA | TRBD2 | TRBJ2-2 | TRBV5-6 | 18 | CASSFIKRGGEKPGELFF | TGTGCCAGCAGCTTTATTAAGCGGGGGGGCGAGAAGCCCGGGGAGCTGTTTTTT
NA | NA | TRBJ2-1 | TRBV18 | 15 | CASSPGQGRSNEQFF | TGTGCCAGCTCACCTGGCCAGGGCAGGAGCAATGAGCAGTTCTTC
NA | TRBD2 | TRBJ2-1 | TRBV5-1 | 16 | CASSLVTGGRVNEQFF | TGCGCCAGCAGCTTGGTGACGGGAGGGCGGGTGAATGAGCAGTTCTTC
NA | NA | TRBJ1-6 | TRBV5-6 | 15 | CASSLKGAGRSPLHF | TGTGCCAGCAGCTTAAAAGGGGCTGGTCGTTCACCCCTCCACTTT
NA | TRBD1 | TRBJ2-7 | TRBV6-4 | 15 | CASSVGTGGSYEQYF | TGTGCCAGCAGTGTCGGGACAGGGGGCTCCTACGAGCAGTACTTC
once | NA | TRBJ1-1 | TRBV27 | 12 | CASRKLNTEAFF | TGTGCCAGCAGAAAACTGAACACTGAAGCTTTCTTT
NA | NA | TRBJ2-3 | TRBV27 | 10 | CAIREDTQYF | TGTGCCATCAGGGAAGATACGCAGTATTTT
NA | NA | TRBJ1-3 | TRBV6-2/TRBV6-3 | 18 | CASSYLRQVDGSGNTIYF | TGTGCCAGCAGTTACCTCCGACAGGTGGATGGGTCTGGAAACACCATATATTTT
once | NA | TRBJ1-2 | TRBV3-1/TRBV3-2 | 15 | CASSQKRGAGYGYTF | TGTGCCAGCAGCCAAAAGCGGGGCGCAGGATATGGCTACACCTTC
NA | NA | TRBJ1-4 | TRBV19 | 13 | CATRGTGNEKLFF | TGTGCCACCCGAGGGACGGGAAATGAAAAACTGTTTTTT
NA | NA | TRBJ1-4 | TRBV4-1 | 15 | CASSQGGRVNEKLFF | TGCGCCAGCAGCCAAGGAGGCAGGGTAAACGAAAAACTGTTTTTT
once | NA | TRBJ2-3 | TRBV28 | 15 | CASSPGTLSTDTQYF | TGTGCCAGCAGTCCCGGGACACTCAGCACAGATACGCAGTATTTT
NA | NA | TRBJ2-7 | TRBV10-3 | 14 | CAISESGSGYEQYF | TGTGCCATCAGTGAGTCGGGGAGCGGCTACGAGCAGTACTTC
NA | TRBD1 | TRBJ2-1 | TRBV7-9 | 17 | CASSLAPGQGPYNEQFF | TGTGCCAGCAGCTTAGCCCCGGGACAGGGCCCCTACAATGAGCAGTTCTTC